One sample yielded the 8 T cell receptor beta chains listed below, sequenced in a study of blood T cells in healthy people across ages. Combining a sample-barcoded 5' primer with a J-beta primer mix, a second PCR ran for about 6 to 11 cycles. TCRdb recomputed calls from the 5' RACE reads with MiXCR, one row per CDR3 protein. The sample holds fewer than 2,000,000 distinct CDR3 sequences, about 39% seen once. The sample taken for sequencing was blood. The receptors originated from a human donor in good health.

V gene TRBV5-1 combines with J gene TRBJ2-1; 13 bases match TRBD2. The germline V gene encodes CDR1 SGHRS and CDR2 YFSETQ. The CDR3 is 13 amino acids. With 6 bases clipped from V and 9 bases from J, the junction kept 3 bases outside the gene matches. DNA for the CDR3: TGCGCCAGCAAGACTAGCGGGGGGAGTGAGCAGTTCTTC. Its protein is CASKTSGGSEQFF.

The V gene is TRBV28, the J gene TRBJ2-3; D uncertain. The germline CDR1 and CDR2 sequences are MDHEN and SYDVKM. The germline V and J ends were trimmed by 3 bases and 6 bases, with 13 bases remaining between them. The CDR3 extends over 14 amino acids. The CDR3: CASSFLRGADTQYF. CDR3 sequence (DNA): TGTGCCAGCAGTTTCCTCCGAGGCGCGGATACGCAGTATTTT.

The chain is built from TRBV10-3 and TRBJ2-1, with 15 positions matching TRBD2. CDR1 is ENHRY, CDR2 SYGVKD, per germline. The trim removed 4 bases at V and 6 bases at J, leaving 4 bases unmatched. CDR3 size: 16 residues. The chain's CDR3 is CAISARTSGGVNEQFF. CDR3 in DNA: TGTGCCATCAGTGCCCGGACTAGCGGGGGGGTCAATGAGCAGTTCTTC.

J is TRBJ2-1 and V is TRBV11-1; D possibly corresponds to TRBD2 (7 bases). V shed 3 bases and J shed 9 bases, with 24 bases lying between them. Germline CDR1 SGHAT, CDR2 FQDESV (reference sequence). The CDR3 spans 17 residues. This CDR3 is CASSLSANEGGRGEQFF. CDR3 DNA sequence: TGTGCCAGCAGCTTGTCCGCCAATGAGGGGGGGCGCGGTGAGCAGTTCTTC.

The V and J genes are TRBV24-1 and TRBJ1-2, with D unclear. In germline, CDR1 is KGHDR, CDR2 SFDVKD. The CDR3 is 12 residues long. V gave up 5 bases and J gave up 7 bases, with 10 bases separating them. CDR3 nucleotides: TGTGCCACCAGTGGAGGCGGATTTGGCTACACCTTC. Residues: CATSGGGFGYTF.

This clonotype was counted only a few times. This rearrangement joins TRBV6-1 to TRBJ2-7; no clear D. The V and J ends lost 5 bases and 4 bases respectively, with 9 bases between them. The germline gives CDR1 MNHNS, CDR2 SASEGT. This CDR3 contains 12 residues. The CDR3 reads CASSQRAYEQYF. CDR3 DNA sequence: TGTGCCAGCAGTCAACGGGCTTACGAGCAGTACTTC.

This clonotype has only a few counts. The V and J genes are TRBV7-3 and TRBJ2-4; no clear D gene. TRBJ2-7 matches the DNA end more closely, so the J call is doubtful. The CDR3 has 13 amino acids. Germline V gives CDR1 SGHTA, CDR2 FQGTGA. The CDR3 spells CASSFTPGNEQYF. CDR3 DNA: TGTGCCAGCAGCTTCACACCAGGTAACGAGCAGTACTTC.

Notes on this clonotype: One junction end does not reproduce the germline sequence, and a read error may be involved. The rearrangement uses TRBV10-3 and TRBJ2-1, with a tentative D call TRBD2 (6 bases). The CDR3 is 18 residues long. The germline V gene encodes CDR1 ENHRY and CDR2 SYGVKD. CDR3 residues: CAISEPSAAGISYNEQCF. CDR3 in DNA: TGTGCCATCAGTGAGCCCTCAGCGGCGGGGATCTCCTACAATGAGCAGTGCTTC.